The 15 T cell receptor beta chains presented below share a single source sample, sequenced in a study of blood T cell repertoires in COVID-19. Sequenced by immunoSEQ multiplex PCR; TCRdb stores in-frame clones only, minus some. In the table there are fewer than 150,000 clones, about 90% of which are singletons. The material sequenced was peripheral blood. The receptors come from a woman between 45 and 60 years old with active or convalescent COVID-19.

This clone turned up a few times. The CDR3 protein is CASSQDRGRPAAFF. The CDR3 bases are TGTGCCAGCAGCCAGGACAGGGGGCGACCCGCAGCTTTCTTT. This chain connects TRBV5-5 to TRBJ1-1; 11 bases map to TRBD1. This CDR3 region has 14 residues. The ends lost 4 bases at V and 10 bases at J; junction bases unmatched: 9. Germline CDR1 and CDR2: SGHKS and YYEKEE (reference sequence). The full variable domain, in which reference TRBV5-5 and TRBJ1-1 provide the parts outside the CDR3, is DAGVTQSPTHLIKTRGQQVTLRCSPISGHKSVSWYQQVLGQGPQFIFQYYEKEERGRGNFPDRFSARQFPNYSSELNVNALLLGDSALYLCASSQDRGRPAAFFGQGTRLTVV.

The rearrangement links TRBV27 to TRBJ2-1; D gene uncertain. V was cut by 6 bases and J by 0 bases, with 15 bases left in between. Germline V gene data show CDR1 as MNHEY and CDR2 as SMNVEV (reference sequence). The length of the CDR3 is 16 residues. The CDR3, as DNA: TGTGCCAGCAGCCGGTTTTACCGCCGCTCCTACAATGAGCAGTTCTTC. It encodes CASSRFYRRSYNEQFF.

The chain's CDR3 is CASSDLPGTSGNTDTQYF. Written as DNA, the CDR3 is TGTGCCAGCAGTGACTTGCCTGGGACTAGCGGAAACACAGATACGCAGTATTTT. This chain uses TRBV6-4 with TRBJ2-3; 11 bases are a match to TRBD2. The J segment lost 2 bases and the V segment lost 1 base, leaving 8 bases of the junction unmatched. CDR1 and CDR2 (germline): MRHNA, SNTAGT. The CDR3 covers 18 residues.

The genes are TRBV7-8 and TRBJ2-3; D is ambiguous. CDR3 length equals 15 residues. CDR1 is SGHVS, CDR2 FQNEAQ, per germline. V was pared by 5 bases and J by 0 bases, with 12 bases between. In nucleotides, the CDR3 is TGTGCCAGCAGCCCCCGTGTGGCTAGCACAGATACGCAGTATTTT. It encodes CASSPRVASTDTQYF.

This rearrangement joins TRBV7-8 to TRBJ1-1, with unresolved D. Trimming took off 1 base at V and 3 bases at J, with 9 bases between the two ends. This CDR3 is built from 14 residues. Per germline, CDR1 SGHVS and CDR2 FQNEAQ. The CDR3 bases are TGTGCCAGCAGCTTAGGTCTCTTGTACACTGAAGCTTTCTTT. Amino acid sequence: CASSLGLLYTEAFF.

This clone was recorded once. This rearrangement joins TRBV7-6 to TRBJ1-1, with D maybe TRBD1 (5 bases). Per germline, CDR1 SGHVS and CDR2 FNYEAQ. The germline V and J ends were trimmed by 0 bases and 4 bases, with 15 bases remaining between them. CDR3 length equals 16 residues. The CDR3 DNA reads as TGTGCCAGCAGCTTAGCGCGGCCTGGGGGGTCCACTGAAGCTTTCTTT. Its protein product is CASSLARPGGSTEAFF.

This clone came up once. The V and J genes are TRBV6-5 and TRBJ1-1; 7 nucleotides line up with TRBD1. The V gene's germline CDR1 is MNHEY and CDR2 SVGAGI. With V trimmed by 6 bases and J by 0 bases, 7 bases remained unmatched. The CDR3 covers 15 residues. The CDR3 is CASSRLTGLNTEAFF. Here the CDR3 DNA reads TGTGCCAGCAGCCGACTGACAGGGTTGAACACTGAAGCTTTCTTT.

The rearrangement joins TRBV4-2 to TRBJ2-7, with 11 bases aligning to TRBD2. CDR1 and CDR2 (germline): LGHNA, YNFKEQ. The V and J ends lost 4 bases and 9 bases, in that order; junction bases with no gene match: 14. The CDR3 is made up of 16 amino acids. In DNA form, the CDR3 reads TGTGCCAGCAGCCGACTGCTAGCGGGAGGATCCAACGGGCAGTACTTC. It is translated as CASSRLLAGGSNGQYF.

In nucleotides, the CDR3 is TGTGCCAGCAGCGAATACAGGGGCACAGATACGCAGTATTTT. As protein: CASSEYRGTDTQYF. The chain joins TRBV7-6 to TRBJ2-3; D possibly corresponds to TRBD1 (6 bases). The length of the CDR3 is 14 residues. The germline CDR1 and CDR2 sequences are SGHVS and FNYEAQ. Trimming took 5 bases from V and 1 from J, leaving 10 bases between them.

This rearrangement joins TRBV7-9 to TRBJ2-7; perhaps TRBD2 as D (6 bases). The CDR3 totals 16 residues. With 1 base removed from V and 4 bases from J, the gap between germline ends came to 17 bases. Germline V gene data show CDR1 as SEHNR and CDR2 as FQNEAQ (reference sequence). The DNA for the CDR3 is TGTGCCAGCAGCTTAGAGCTTGACGGGAGTGGATACGAGCAGTACTTC. It translates to CASSLELDGSGYEQYF.

CDR3 region: CASTYPSREQFF. DNA for the CDR3: TGTGCCAGCACCTACCCGAGCCGTGAGCAGTTCTTC. This chain connects TRBV7-3 to TRBJ2-1, with unresolved D. Germline values: CDR1 SGHTA, CDR2 FQGTGA. V lost 7 bases and J lost 9, with 13 bases in between. This CDR3 spans 12 amino acids. Drawing the rest from reference TRBV7-3 and TRBJ2-1, the complete variable domain is GAGVSQTPSNKVTEKGKYVELRCDPISGHTALYWYRQSLGQGPEFLIYFQGTGAADDSGLPNDRFFAVRPEGSVSTLKIQRTERGDSAVYLCASTYPSREQFFGPGTRLTVL.

This clone was detected only once. The chain joins TRBV19 to TRBJ2-2, with TRBD2 matching over 16 bases. The CDR3 covers 17 residues. Germline CDR1 and CDR2: LNHDA and SQIVND (reference sequence). With 8 bases clipped from V and 9 bases from J, the junction kept 12 bases outside the gene matches. The CDR3 loop is CASRAGTSGRGGRELFF. DNA of the CDR3: TGTGCCAGTCGTGCCGGGACTAGCGGGAGGGGGGGCCGGGAGCTGTTTTTT.

The chain links TRBV5-8 to TRBJ1-6; 7 bases fit TRBD1. Per germline, CDR1 SGHTS and CDR2 YDEGEE. The ends lost 4 bases at V and 8 bases at J; junction bases unmatched: 3. This CDR3 has 13 residues. The CDR3 region is CASSPDRYSPLHF. The CDR3 nucleotides are TGTGCCAGCAGCCCGGACAGGTATTCACCCCTCCACTTT.

This clone was detected only a few times. The chain uses TRBV10-3 and TRBJ2-1; TRBD2 matches 11 bases. J lost 13 bases, V lost 3 bases, and 11 bases had no gene match. The CDR3 length is 15 residues. CDR1 and CDR2 from the germline V gene are ENHRY and SYGVKD. The CDR3 region is CAISDPGLADRNQFF. As DNA, the CDR3 is TGTGCCATCAGTGACCCGGGACTAGCGGATCGAAATCAGTTCTTC.

This sequence joins TRBV28 and TRBJ1-1; a possible D gene is TRBD1 (5 bases). The germline V gene encodes CDR1 MDHEN and CDR2 SYDVKM. The CDR3 runs to 12 residues. V was cut by 7 bases and J by 8 bases, with 14 bases left in between. The CDR3 coding sequence is TGTGCCAGCAAACCCCTCCCAGGGGAAGCTTTCTTT. Translated, it gives CASKPLPGEAFF.